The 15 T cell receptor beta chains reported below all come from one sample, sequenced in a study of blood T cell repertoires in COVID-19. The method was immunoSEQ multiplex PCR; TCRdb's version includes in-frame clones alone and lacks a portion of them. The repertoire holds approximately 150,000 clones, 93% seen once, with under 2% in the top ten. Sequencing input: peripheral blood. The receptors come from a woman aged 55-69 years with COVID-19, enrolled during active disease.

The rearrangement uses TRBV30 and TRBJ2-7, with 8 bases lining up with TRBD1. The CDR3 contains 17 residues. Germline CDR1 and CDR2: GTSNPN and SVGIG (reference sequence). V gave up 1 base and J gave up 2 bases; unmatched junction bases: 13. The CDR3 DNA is TGTGCCTGGAGTGGGGGGAGCAGGGGGCGGTCGACCTACGAGCAGTACTTC. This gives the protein CAWSGGSRGRSTYEQYF. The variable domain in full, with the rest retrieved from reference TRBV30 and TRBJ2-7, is SQTIHQWPATLVQPVGSPLSLECTVEGTSNPNLYWYRQAAGRGLQLLFYSVGIGQISSEVPQNLSASRPQDRQFILSSKKLLLSDSGFYLCAWSGGSRGRSTYEQYFGPGTRLTVT.

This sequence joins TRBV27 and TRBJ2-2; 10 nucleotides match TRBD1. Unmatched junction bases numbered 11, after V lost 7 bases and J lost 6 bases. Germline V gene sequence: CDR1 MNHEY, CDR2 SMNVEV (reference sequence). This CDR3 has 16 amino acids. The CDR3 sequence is CASTQDRDRGSGELFF. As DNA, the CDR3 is TGTGCCAGCACCCAGGACCGGGACAGGGGATCCGGGGAGCTGTTTTTT.

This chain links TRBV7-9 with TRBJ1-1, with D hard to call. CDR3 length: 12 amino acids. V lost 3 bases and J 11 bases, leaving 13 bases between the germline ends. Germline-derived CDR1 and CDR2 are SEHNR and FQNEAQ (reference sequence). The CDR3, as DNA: TGTGCCAGCAGCTTCGAGGATCCGAGGGCTTTCTTT. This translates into CASSFEDPRAFF.

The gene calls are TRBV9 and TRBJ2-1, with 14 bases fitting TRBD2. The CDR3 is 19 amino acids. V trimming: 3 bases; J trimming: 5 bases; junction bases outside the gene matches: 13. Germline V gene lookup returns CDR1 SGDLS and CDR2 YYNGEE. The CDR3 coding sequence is TGTGCCAGCAGCGGGACTAGCGGGGGGCCCGGGGTTGGCAACAATGAGCAGTTCTTC. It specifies CASSGTSGGPGVGNNEQFF.

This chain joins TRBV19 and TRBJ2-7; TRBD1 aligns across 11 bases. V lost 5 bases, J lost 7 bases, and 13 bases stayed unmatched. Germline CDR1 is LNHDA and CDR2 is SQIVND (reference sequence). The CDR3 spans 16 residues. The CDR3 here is CASSSGQGASSGEQYF. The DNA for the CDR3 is TGTGCCAGTAGTTCCGGACAGGGGGCTTCTTCGGGGGAGCAGTACTTC. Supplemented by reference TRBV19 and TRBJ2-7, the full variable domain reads DGGITQSPKYLFRKEGQNVTLSCEQNLNHDAMYWYRQDPGQGLRLIYYSQIVNDFQKGDIAEGYSVSREKKESFPLTVTSAQKNPTAFYLCASSSGQGASSGEQYFGPGTRLTVT.

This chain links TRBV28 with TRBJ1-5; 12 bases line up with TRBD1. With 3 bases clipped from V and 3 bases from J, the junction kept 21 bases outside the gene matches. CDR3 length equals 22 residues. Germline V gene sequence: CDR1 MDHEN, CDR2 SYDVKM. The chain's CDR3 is CASSFSTGTGGTRGTNNQPQHF. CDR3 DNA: TGTGCCAGCAGTTTCTCCACAGGGACAGGGGGCACTAGGGGAACCAACAATCAGCCCCAGCATTTT.

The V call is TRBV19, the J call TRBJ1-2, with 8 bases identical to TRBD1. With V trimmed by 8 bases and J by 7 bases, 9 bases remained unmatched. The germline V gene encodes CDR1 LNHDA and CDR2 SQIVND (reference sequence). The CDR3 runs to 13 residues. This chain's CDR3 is CASERTGKSGYTF. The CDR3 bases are TGTGCCAGTGAAAGGACAGGGAAGAGTGGCTACACCTTC.

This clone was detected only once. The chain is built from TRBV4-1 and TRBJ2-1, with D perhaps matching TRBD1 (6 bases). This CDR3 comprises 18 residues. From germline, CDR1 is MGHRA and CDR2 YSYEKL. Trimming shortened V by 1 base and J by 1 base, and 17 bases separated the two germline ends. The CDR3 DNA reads TGCGCCAGCAGCCAAGTGTTCTCAGGGGCGATATCCTACAATGAGCAGTTCTTC. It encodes CASSQVFSGAISYNEQFF.

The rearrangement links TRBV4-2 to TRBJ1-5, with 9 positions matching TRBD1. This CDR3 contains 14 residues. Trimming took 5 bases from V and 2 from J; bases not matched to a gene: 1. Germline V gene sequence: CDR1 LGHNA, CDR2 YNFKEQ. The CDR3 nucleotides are TGTGCCAGCAGCTGGACAGGGGGCAATCAGCCCCAGCATTTT. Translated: CASSWTGGNQPQHF.

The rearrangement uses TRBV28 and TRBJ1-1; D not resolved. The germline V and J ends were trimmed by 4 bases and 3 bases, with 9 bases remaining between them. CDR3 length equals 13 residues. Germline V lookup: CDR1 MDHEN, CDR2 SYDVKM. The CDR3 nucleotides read TGTGCCAGCAGTTCCCCAGTGGACACTGAAGCTTTCTTT. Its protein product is CASSSPVDTEAFF.

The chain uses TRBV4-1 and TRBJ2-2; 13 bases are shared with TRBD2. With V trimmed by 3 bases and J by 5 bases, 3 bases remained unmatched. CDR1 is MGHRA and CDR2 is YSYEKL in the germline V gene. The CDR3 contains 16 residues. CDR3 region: CASSHWGLAGTGELFF. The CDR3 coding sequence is TGCGCCAGCAGCCATTGGGGACTAGCGGGGACCGGGGAGCTGTTTTTT.

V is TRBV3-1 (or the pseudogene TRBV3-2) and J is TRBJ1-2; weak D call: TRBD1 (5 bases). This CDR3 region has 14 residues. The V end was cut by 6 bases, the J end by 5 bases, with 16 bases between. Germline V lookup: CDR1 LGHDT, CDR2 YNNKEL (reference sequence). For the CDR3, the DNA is TGTGCCAGCAGTCCTGGGGCTGGGAAATATGGCTACACCTTC. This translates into CASSPGAGKYGYTF.

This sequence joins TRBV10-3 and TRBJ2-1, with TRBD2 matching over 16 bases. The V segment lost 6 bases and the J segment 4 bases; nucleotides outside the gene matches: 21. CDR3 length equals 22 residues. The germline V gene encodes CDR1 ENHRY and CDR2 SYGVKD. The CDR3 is CAISSGTSGGARKLTLYNEQFF. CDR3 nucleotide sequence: TGTGCCATCAGCTCCGGGACTAGCGGGGGGGCCCGTAAGCTCACCCTGTACAATGAGCAGTTCTTC.

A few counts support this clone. CDR3 sequence: CASSEVGAQGEKLFF. The CDR3 region has the DNA TGTGCCAGCAGTGAAGTTGGGGCGCAGGGTGAAAAACTGTTTTTT. The chain combines TRBV6-1 with TRBJ1-4, with D perhaps TRBD1 (5 bases). V was trimmed by 1 base and J by 7 bases, leaving 13 bases between them. CDR1 MNHNS and CDR2 SASEGT come from the germline V gene. The CDR3 consists of 15 residues.

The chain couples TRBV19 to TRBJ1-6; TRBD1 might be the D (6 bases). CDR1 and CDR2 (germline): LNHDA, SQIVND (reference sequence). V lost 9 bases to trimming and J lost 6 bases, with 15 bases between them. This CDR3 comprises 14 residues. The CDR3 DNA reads TGTGCCAGCAATAGGGGGGGGAGTAATTCACCCCTCCACTTT. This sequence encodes CASNRGGSNSPLHF.